A selection of T cell receptor beta chains follows, all from one sample in a study of T cells after yellow fever vaccination. TCRdb re-analysed the 5' RACE reads in MiXCR, keeping a single row per CDR3 protein. The sample lists about 170,000 distinct CDR3 sequences, approximately 6.2% occurring once. This specimen was CD4+ T cells sorted from PBMCs, taken on the day of the first yellow fever vaccination. These receptors were obtained from a young man who received the YFV17D yellow fever vaccine. CDR3s include the opening cysteine and the closing phenylalanine or tryptophan. Each record gives: J gene, V gene, CDR3 protein.

>TRBJ1-2|TRBV3-1
CASSQGGRPKDYGYTF
>TRBJ2-7|TRBV5-1
CASSLGTFLSYEQYF
>TRBJ2-3|TRBV29-1
CSVAGQGAPTDTQYF
>TRBJ2-5|TRBV10-3
CASKGQGGETQYF
>TRBJ2-3|TRBV2
CASSEPGEVTDTQYF
>TRBJ2-3|TRBV20-1
CSAPLGGGAVTDTQYF
>TRBJ1-5|TRBV19
CASSIDPQGARGNQPQHF
>TRBJ2-1|TRBV4-3
CASSQDRASGGNEQFF
>TRBJ1-1|TRBV29-1
CSVHGQNTEAFF
>TRBJ1-4|TRBV12-3/TRBV12-4
CASSAGGKLFF
>TRBJ2-3|TRBV7-2
CASSLNGYSTDTQYF
>TRBJ2-2|TRBV9
CASSVVGRTGELFF
>TRBJ2-1|TRBV7-3
CASSAGQGRGNYNEQFF
>TRBJ1-1|TRBV7-2
CASSLGDRMTTEAFF
>TRBJ1-1|TRBV12-3/TRBV12-4
CASSLRTASKSEAFF
>TRBJ2-2|TRBV7-9
CASSLRQGSGELFF
>TRBJ2-6|TRBV5-1
CASSQYGGANVLTF
>TRBJ2-5|TRBV7-2
CASSFPYAGGRETQYF
>TRBJ1-5|TRBV27
CASSLTQGRQPQHF
>TRBJ2-6|TRBV5-1
CASSPEWAGWANVLTF
>TRBJ2-1|TRBV5-6
CASITGSSYNEQFF
>TRBJ1-4|TRBV4-2
CASSQDPQGAEKLFF
>TRBJ2-3|TRBV9
CASSTELGADTQYF
>TRBJ2-7|TRBV7-8
CASMGGSGGYEQYF
>TRBJ1-2|TRBV29-1
CSGGDRGILGDGYTF
>TRBJ1-1|TRBV19
CASSIPGTEAFF
>TRBJ2-2|TRBV5-1
CASSLALAGAGELFF
>TRBJ2-3|TRBV11-2
CASSLRTSGGINTDTQYF
>TRBJ2-7|TRBV3-1
CASSLTDPTYEQYF
>TRBJ1-5|TRBV4-3
CASSQGTHQPQHF
>TRBJ2-7|TRBV19
CASSSFRGGTYEQYF
>TRBJ1-2|TRBV5-6
CASSPRDRNYGYTF
>TRBJ2-2|TRBV7-2
CASSPYTGELFF
>TRBJ1-2|TRBV13
CASSPDSRNYGYTF
>TRBJ2-3|TRBV29-1
CSVDRTSGPIGTQYF
>TRBJ2-3|TRBV29-1
CSVADTQYF
>TRBJ2-7|TRBV5-1
CASSFLTEYEQYF
>TRBJ1-6|TRBV4-2
CASSQDRTGLTPLHF
>TRBJ1-5|TRBV15
CATSRDRGQGQNSFQPQHF
>TRBJ1-4|TRBV6-2/TRBV6-3
CAGAWGTRTQEKLFF
>TRBJ1-1|TRBV11-3
CASSLEADTEAFF
>TRBJ1-1|TRBV2
CASNRGNTEAFF
>TRBJ1-3|TRBV11-3
CASSGDAGNTIYF
>TRBJ2-3|TRBV5-1
CASSLVSGGAGASDTQYF
>TRBJ2-5|TRBV4-1
CASSQEVWVPGEETQYF
>TRBJ2-2|TRBV4-3
CASSQITGTSGGGGELFF
>TRBJ2-3|TRBV10-3
CAIRAGVSTDTQYF
>TRBJ2-3|TRBV4-2
CASSQVSGAGGTDTQYF
>TRBJ1-6|TRBV20-1
CSAGQGRNSPLHF
>TRBJ1-1|TRBV5-1
CASSSGQGTMNTEAFF
>TRBJ1-2|TRBV5-1
CASAAEGYGYTF
>TRBJ2-2|TRBV7-9
CASSQGLTDVGELFF
>TRBJ1-3|TRBV7-2
CASSLQNTIYF
>TRBJ2-3|TRBV3-1
CASSQTVRDTDTQYF
>TRBJ2-3|TRBV9
CASSVGVGFAQYF